The 9 T cell receptor beta chains below come from one sample, sequenced in a study of cytomegalovirus exposure and HLA in healthy donors. A multiplex PCR was run with 60 Vbeta primers and 13 Jbeta primers. Some clones are missing from TCRdb's copy, which holds only in-frame ones; the method was immunoSEQ multiplex PCR. Among 100,000 or so clones listed, 84% were seen once. Sequenced material: PBMCs. All receptors come from a woman between 18 and 29 years old in good health and CMV-seronegative.

The J gene is TRBJ1-1, the V gene TRBV6-1; 8 bases agree with TRBD1. J was trimmed by 7 bases and V by 4 bases; bases with no gene match: 8. Germline CDR1 reads MNHNS; CDR2 reads SASEGT. This CDR3 comprises 14 residues. The CDR3 nucleotides are TGTGCCAGCAGTGCGCAGGGGGCACCCGATGAAGCTTTCTTT. Its translation is CASSAQGAPDEAFF.

The V gene is TRBV7-9, the J gene TRBJ1-2; a weak D match, TRBD1 (6 bases). CDR1 is SEHNR and CDR2 is FQNEAQ in the germline V gene (reference sequence). This CDR3 has 14 amino acids. The V end was cut by 6 bases, the J end by 1 base, with 12 bases between. The DNA for the CDR3 is TGTGCCAGCAGTTCGACAGGTTTTAACTATGGCTACACCTTC. Translated: CASSSTGFNYGYTF.

This chain uses TRBV5-1 with TRBJ1-4; 7 bases line up with TRBD1. Germline CDR1 and CDR2: SGHRS and YFSETQ. The CDR3 length is 15 residues. V gave up 3 bases and J gave up 8 bases; unmatched junction bases: 10. The CDR3 is CASSSGWDRREKLFF. The DNA of the CDR3 is TGCGCCAGCAGCTCAGGGTGGGACAGAAGGGAAAAACTGTTTTTT.

The chain uses TRBV5-6 and TRBJ2-5; 7 bases match TRBD1. The CDR3 extends over 14 amino acids. Looked up from germline, CDR1 is SGHDT and CDR2 is YYEEEE. Trimming removed 3 bases from V and 4 bases from J; junction bases left unmatched: 6. This chain's CDR3 is CASSSTGWGETQYF. The CDR3 nucleotides read TGTGCCAGCAGCTCGACAGGGTGGGGAGAGACCCAGTACTTC.

This chain links TRBV15 with TRBJ2-1, with 7 bases aligning to TRBD1. V trimming: 2 bases; J trimming: 12 bases; junction bases outside the gene matches: 10. The V gene's germline CDR1 is LNHNV and CDR2 YYDKDF (reference sequence). The CDR3 covers 14 residues. CDR3 DNA: TGTGCCACCAGCAGACGGACAGGATTTAGGGGGCAGTTCTTC. Translated, it gives CATSRRTGFRGQFF.

The chain joins TRBV6-7 to TRBJ2-3, with 7 bases fitting TRBD2. Being an ORF, TRBV6-7 has a function that is uncertain. This CDR3 comprises 16 residues. The J segment lost 6 bases and the V segment lost 3 bases, leaving 12 bases of the junction unmatched. CDR3 coding DNA: TGTGCCAGCAGTTATCGGGACTACAAGGGTATGGATACGCAGTATTTT. It encodes CASSYRDYKGMDTQYF.

This clone was seen a single time. The J gene is TRBJ2-1, the V gene TRBV7-9, with 11 bases aligning to TRBD2. Germline V gene lookup returns CDR1 SEHNR and CDR2 FQNEAQ (reference sequence). The V and J ends lost 4 bases and 5 bases, in that order; junction bases with no gene match: 7. The CDR3 length is 16 residues. CDR3: CASSSGLAGWDNEQFF. Here the CDR3 DNA reads TGTGCCAGCAGCTCTGGACTAGCGGGTTGGGACAATGAGCAGTTCTTC.

The chain uses TRBV7-2 and TRBJ1-5, with 7 bases aligning to TRBD1. The CDR3 is 15 residues long. Germline loops: CDR1 SGHTA, CDR2 FQGNSA. Germline trimming cut 5 bases from V and 3 bases from J; bases unmatched to any gene: 7. This CDR3 reads CASSVRQGPNQPQHF. Here the CDR3 DNA reads TGTGCCAGCAGCGTAAGACAGGGCCCCAATCAGCCCCAGCATTTT. Drawing the rest from reference TRBV7-2 and TRBJ1-5, the complete variable domain is GAGVSQSPSNKVTEKGKDVELRCDPISGHTALYWYRQSLGQGLEFLIYFQGNSAPDKSGLPSDRFSAERTGGSVSTLTIQRTQQEDSAVYLCASSVRQGPNQPQHFGDGTRLSIL.

The J gene is TRBJ2-3, the V gene TRBV4-1; no definite D call. The CDR3 runs to 15 residues. V lost 0 bases to trimming and J lost 6 bases, with 13 bases between them. Per the germline V gene, CDR1 is MGHRA and CDR2 is YSYEKL. DNA for the CDR3: TGCGCCAGCAGCCAAGATTGGGCCCGTAGGGATACGCAGTATTTT. This translates into CASSQDWARRDTQYF.